This T cell receptor beta chain was observed in a study of long-term antiretroviral therapy in people with HIV. Study-level results: Among HIV repertoires, CDR3 length ranges were narrower than those of controls. Samples were collected from the mid-2000s to the late 2010s under possibly less effective ART regimens. Diversity increased after ART yet remained lower than in transplant donor controls.

CDR1 and CDR2 (germline): SGHNT, YYREEE (reference sequence). The V gene end was trimmed by 4 bases and the J gene end by 0 bases; junction bases not matched to a gene: 7. The CDR3 is 16 residues long. Runs used v3.0 of the immunoSEQ assay and were done at survey level. Method: immunoSEQ multiplex PCR; TCRdb's copy keeps in-frame clones and lacks some. The data show under 20,000 clones, roughly 80% seen once. In the case of this clone: Its antigen is not known.

Clinicians in the United States treated all participants with HIV. This material consisted of unsorted PBMCs, taken less than 2.2 years before starting antiretroviral therapy. V usage is TRBV5-4 and J usage is TRBJ2-1; 7 nucleotides match TRBD2. This receptor was taken from a man aged 25 to 40 with HIV. CDR3: CASSATSASSYNEQFF. DNA for the CDR3: TGTGCCAGCAGCGCCACTAGCGCGAGCTCCTACAATGAGCAGTTCTTC. The complete variable domain, with remaining parts taken from reference TRBV5-4 and TRBJ2-1, reads ETGVTQSPTHLIKTRGQQVTLRCSSQSGHNTVSWYQQALGQGPQFIFQYYREEENGRGNFPPRFSGLQFPNYSSELNVNALELDDSALYLCASSATSASSYNEQFFGPGTRLTVL.